Listed here is a single T cell receptor (beta chain). Data came from immunoSEQ multiplex PCR; TCRdb stores just in-frame clones and leaves some out. The profile covers fewer than 70,000 clones, with 94% appearing a single time and about 0.2% taken by the ten largest. This sample was taken from a study of technical replicates of blood from several donors. This CDR3 is built from 20 residues. The junction had 18 bases not matched to a gene; V was cut back by 6 bases and J by 0 bases. Germline V lookup: CDR1 SGHVS, CDR2 FQNEAQ. Sequencing was performed on T cells isolated from PBMCs. This TCR came from a human donor in good health. This chain joins TRBV7-8 and TRBJ2-1; 9 bases fit TRBD2. The DNA of the CDR3 is TGTGCCAGCAGTTTTAATCCGCCGGGACTAGCCTCTTTCTCCTACAATGAGCAGTTCTTC. It specifies CASSFNPPGLASFSYNEQFF.